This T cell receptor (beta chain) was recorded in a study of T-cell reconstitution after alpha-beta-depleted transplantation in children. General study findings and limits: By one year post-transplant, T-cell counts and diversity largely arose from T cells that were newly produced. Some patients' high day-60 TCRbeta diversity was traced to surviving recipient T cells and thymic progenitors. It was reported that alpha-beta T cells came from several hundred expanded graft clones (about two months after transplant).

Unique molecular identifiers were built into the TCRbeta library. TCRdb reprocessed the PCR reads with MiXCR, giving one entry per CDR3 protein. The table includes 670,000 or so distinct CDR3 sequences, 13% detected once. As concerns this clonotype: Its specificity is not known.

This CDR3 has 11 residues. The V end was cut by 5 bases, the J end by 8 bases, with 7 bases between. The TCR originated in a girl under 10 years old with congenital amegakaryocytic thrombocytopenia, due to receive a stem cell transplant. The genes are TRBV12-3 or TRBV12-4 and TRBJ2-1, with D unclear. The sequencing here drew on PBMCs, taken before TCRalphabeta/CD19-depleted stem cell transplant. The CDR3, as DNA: TGTGCCAGCAGTATCCGGGATGAGCAGTTCTTC. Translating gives CASSIRDEQFF.